This TCR beta chain was observed in a study of T-cell memory formation after mild COVID-19. At the level of the study: TCR clusters were mostly confined to one donor each.

Constant-segment primers were used for 5'RACE, and the resulting TCR alpha and TCR beta cDNA libraries carried sample barcodes and UMIs. TCRdb used MiXCR to reprocess the 5' RACE reads, holding one entry per CDR3 protein. The sample consists of roughly 250,000 distinct CDR3 sequences, around 17% of them appearing once. CDR3 length: 18 residues. Germline assignment: CDR1 SGHKS and CDR2 YYEKEE (reference sequence). With 0 bases removed from V and 2 bases from J, the gap between germline ends came to 20 bases. Study-wide points: The authors left the SARS-CoV-2 specificity of second-wave clones peaking on day 37 unconfirmed. Researchers found some responding clones in pre-infection memory, a sign that cross-reactive memory joined.

Remarks on this clonotype: Its antigen is currently unknown.

Source material: PBMCs or a T cell subset sorted from them (not recorded which). The chain uses TRBV5-5 and TRBJ1-1; D is ambiguous. This TCR came from a man between 18 and 29 years old who had mild COVID-19 (a few samples of this study predate the infection). Cell type and time point are not known. The CDR3 spells CASSLVTGAYPLNTEAFF. Written as DNA, the CDR3 is TGTGCCAGCAGCTTGGTTACCGGAGCTTACCCCCTAAACACTGAAGCTTTCTTT.